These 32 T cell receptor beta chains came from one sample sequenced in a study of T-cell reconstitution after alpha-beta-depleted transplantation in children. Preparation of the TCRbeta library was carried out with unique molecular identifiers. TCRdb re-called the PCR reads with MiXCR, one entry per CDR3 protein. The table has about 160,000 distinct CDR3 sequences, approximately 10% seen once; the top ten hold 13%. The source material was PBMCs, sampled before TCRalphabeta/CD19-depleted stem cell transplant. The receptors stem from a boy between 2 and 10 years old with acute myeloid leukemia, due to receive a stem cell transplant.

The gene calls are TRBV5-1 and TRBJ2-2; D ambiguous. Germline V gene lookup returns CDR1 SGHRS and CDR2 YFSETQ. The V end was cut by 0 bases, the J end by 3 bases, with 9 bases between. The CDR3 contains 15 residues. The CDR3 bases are TGCGCCAGCAGCTTGGGAACATTGGACACCGGGGAGCTGTTTTTT. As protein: CASSLGTLDTGELFF.

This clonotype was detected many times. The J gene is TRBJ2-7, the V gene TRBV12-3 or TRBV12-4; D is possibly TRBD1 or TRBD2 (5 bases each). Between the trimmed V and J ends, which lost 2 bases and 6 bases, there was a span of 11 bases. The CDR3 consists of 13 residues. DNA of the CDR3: TGTGCCAGCAGTTTAACTGGGGACCGCGAGCAGTACTTC. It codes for CASSLTGDREQYF.

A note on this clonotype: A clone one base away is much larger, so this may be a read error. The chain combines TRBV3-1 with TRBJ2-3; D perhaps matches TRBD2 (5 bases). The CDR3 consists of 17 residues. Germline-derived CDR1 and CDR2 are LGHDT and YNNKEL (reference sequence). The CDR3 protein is CATSQAVDWRSTDTQYF. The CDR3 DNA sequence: TGTGCCACCAGCCAAGCAGTGGACTGGAGGAGCACAGATACGCAGTATTTT.

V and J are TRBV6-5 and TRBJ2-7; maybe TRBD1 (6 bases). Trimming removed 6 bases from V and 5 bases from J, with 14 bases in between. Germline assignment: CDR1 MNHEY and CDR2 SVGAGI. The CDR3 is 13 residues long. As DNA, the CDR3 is TGTGCCAGCAGGCCCCGGACAGTTCACGAGCAGTACTTC. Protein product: CASRPRTVHEQYF.

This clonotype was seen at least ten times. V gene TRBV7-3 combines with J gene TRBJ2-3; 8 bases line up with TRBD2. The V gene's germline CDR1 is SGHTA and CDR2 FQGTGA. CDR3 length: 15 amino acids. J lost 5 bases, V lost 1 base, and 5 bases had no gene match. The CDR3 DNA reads TGTGCCAGCAGCTTAAGCGGGACTAGTAGAGATACGCAGTATTTT. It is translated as CASSLSGTSRDTQYF.

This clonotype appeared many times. DNA of the CDR3: TGTGCCAGCAGCTTGCCGGAGTCCTACGAGCAGTACGTC. It yields the protein CASSLPESYEQYV. The gene calls are TRBV7-9 and TRBJ2-7, with unresolved D. Between the trimmed V and J ends, which lost 3 bases and 1 base, there was a span of 7 bases. Germline loops: CDR1 SEHNR, CDR2 FQNEAQ (reference sequence). CDR3 length: 13 amino acids.

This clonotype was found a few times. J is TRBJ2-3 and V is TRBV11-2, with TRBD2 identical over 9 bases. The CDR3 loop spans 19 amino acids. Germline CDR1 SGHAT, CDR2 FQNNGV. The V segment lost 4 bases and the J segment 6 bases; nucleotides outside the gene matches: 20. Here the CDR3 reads CASSSTGTSLLAIGDTQYF. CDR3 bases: TGTGCCAGCAGCTCGACCGGGACTAGCCTACTCGCAATTGGGGATACGCAGTATTTT.

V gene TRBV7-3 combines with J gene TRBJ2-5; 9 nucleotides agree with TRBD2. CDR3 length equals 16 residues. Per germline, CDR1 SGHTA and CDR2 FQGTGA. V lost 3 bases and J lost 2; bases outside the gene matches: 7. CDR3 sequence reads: CASSLWGGGGQETQYF. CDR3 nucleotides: TGTGCCAGCAGCTTGTGGGGCGGGGGGGGGCAAGAGACCCAGTACTTC.

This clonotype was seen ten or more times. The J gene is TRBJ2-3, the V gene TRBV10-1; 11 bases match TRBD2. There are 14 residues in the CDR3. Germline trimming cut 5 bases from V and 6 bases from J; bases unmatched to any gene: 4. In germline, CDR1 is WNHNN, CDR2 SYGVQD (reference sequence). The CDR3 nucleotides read TGCGCCAGCAGTCCTAGCGGGAGGAGGGATACGCAGTATTTT. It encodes CASSPSGRRDTQYF.

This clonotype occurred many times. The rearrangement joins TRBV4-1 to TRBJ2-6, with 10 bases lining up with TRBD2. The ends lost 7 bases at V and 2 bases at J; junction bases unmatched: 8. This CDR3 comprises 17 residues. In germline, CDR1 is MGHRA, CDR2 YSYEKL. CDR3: CASKPSGGGPGANVLTF. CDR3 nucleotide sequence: TGCGCCAGCAAGCCTAGCGGGGGTGGCCCTGGGGCCAACGTCCTGACTTTC.

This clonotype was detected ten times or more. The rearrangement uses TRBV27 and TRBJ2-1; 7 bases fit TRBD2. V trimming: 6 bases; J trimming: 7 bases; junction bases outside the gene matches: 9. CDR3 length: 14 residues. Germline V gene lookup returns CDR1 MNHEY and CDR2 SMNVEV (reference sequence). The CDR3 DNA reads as TGTGCCAGCAGAAAAGCGGGATGGCTTAATGAGCAGTTCTTC. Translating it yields CASRKAGWLNEQFF.

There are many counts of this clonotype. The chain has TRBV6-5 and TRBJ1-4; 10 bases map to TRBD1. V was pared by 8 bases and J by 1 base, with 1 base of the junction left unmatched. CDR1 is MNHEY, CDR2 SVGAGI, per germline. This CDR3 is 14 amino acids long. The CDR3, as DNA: TGTGCCAGCCGGACAGGGGGAACTAATGAAAAACTGTTTTTT. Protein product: CASRTGGTNEKLFF.

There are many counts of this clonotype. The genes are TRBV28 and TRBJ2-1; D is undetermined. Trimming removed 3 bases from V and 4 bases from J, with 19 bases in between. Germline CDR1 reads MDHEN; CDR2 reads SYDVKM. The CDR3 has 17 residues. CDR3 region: CASSFVSMDLTYNEQFF. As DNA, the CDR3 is TGTGCCAGCAGTTTTGTTTCGATGGACCTTACTTACAATGAGCAGTTCTTC.

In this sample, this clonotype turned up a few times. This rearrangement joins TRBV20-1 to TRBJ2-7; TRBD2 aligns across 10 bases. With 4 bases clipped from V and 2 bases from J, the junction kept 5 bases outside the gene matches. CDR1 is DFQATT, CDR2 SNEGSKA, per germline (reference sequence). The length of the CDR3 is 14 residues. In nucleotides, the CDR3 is TGCAGTGCTAACAGCGGGAGGGCAACCTACGAGCAGTACTTC. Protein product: CSANSGRATYEQYF.

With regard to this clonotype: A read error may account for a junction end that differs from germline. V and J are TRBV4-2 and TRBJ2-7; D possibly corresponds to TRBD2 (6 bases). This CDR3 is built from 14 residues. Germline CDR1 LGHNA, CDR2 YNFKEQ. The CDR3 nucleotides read TGTGCCAGGAGCCCAGGGCTAGCGTCCTACGAGCAGTACTTC. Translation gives CARSPGLASYEQYF.

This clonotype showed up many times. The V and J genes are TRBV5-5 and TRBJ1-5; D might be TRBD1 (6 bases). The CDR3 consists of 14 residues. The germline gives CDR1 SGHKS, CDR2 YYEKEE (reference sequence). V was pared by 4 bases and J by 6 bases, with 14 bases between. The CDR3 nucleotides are TGTGCCAGCAGCCTAGGGGGGGGCGTTCAGCCCCAGCATTTT. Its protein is CASSLGGGVQPQHF.

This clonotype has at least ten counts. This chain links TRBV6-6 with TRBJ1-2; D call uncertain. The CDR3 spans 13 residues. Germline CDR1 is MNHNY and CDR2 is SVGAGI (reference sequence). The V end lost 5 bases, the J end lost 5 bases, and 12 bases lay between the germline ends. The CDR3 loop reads CASSRSGEYGYTF. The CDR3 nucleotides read TGTGCCAGCAGTCGTAGCGGGGAGTATGGCTACACCTTC.

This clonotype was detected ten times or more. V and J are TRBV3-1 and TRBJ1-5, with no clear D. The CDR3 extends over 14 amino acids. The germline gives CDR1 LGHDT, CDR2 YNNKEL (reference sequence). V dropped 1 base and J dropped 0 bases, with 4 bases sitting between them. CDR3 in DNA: TGTGCCAGCAGCCAAGTGAATAGCAATCAGCCCCAGCATTTT. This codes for CASSQVNSNQPQHF.

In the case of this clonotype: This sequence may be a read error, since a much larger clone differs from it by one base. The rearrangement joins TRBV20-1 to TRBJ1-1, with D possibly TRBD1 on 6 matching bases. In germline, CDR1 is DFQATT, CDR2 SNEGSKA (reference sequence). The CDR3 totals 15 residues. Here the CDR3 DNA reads TGCAGTGCTAGTGGTCTGGGGGGGGCGGGCACTGAAGCTTACTTT. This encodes CSASGLGGAGTEAYF.

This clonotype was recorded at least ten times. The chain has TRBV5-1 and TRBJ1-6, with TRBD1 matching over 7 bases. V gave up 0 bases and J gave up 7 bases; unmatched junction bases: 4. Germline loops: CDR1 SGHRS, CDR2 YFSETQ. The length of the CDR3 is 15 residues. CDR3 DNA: TGCGCCAGCAGCTTGGGAGGGACAGACAATTCACCCCTCCACTTT. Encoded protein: CASSLGGTDNSPLHF. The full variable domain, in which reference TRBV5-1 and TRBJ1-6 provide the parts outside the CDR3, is KAGVTQTPRYLIKTRGQQVTLSCSPISGHRSVSWYQQTPGQGLQFLFEYFSETQRNKGNFPGRFSGRQFSNSRSEMNVSTLELGDSALYLCASSLGGTDNSPLHFGNGTRLTVT.

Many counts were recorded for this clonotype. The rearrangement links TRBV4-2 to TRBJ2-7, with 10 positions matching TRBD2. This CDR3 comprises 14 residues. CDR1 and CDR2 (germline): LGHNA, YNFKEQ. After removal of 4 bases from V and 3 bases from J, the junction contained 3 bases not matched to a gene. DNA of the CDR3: TGTGCCAGCAGCCCGGGACTAGCGTACTACGAGCAGTACTTC. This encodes CASSPGLAYYEQYF.

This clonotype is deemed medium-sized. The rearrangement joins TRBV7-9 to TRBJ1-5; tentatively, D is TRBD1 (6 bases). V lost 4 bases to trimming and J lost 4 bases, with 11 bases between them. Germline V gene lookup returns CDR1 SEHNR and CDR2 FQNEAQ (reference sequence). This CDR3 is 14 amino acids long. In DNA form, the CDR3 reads TGTGCCAGCAGCTCCACAGGGATGAATCAGCCCCAGCATTTT. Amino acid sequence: CASSSTGMNQPQHF.

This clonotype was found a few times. CDR3 sequence (DNA): TGTGCCAGCGAAGCGAGGGGGGTCGAGTCGACCTACGAGCAGTACTTC. It yields the protein CASEARGVESTYEQYF. This chain uses TRBV6-1 with TRBJ2-7; perhaps D is TRBD1 or TRBD2 (6 bases each). CDR3 length: 16 amino acids. From germline, CDR1 is MNHNS and CDR2 SASEGT. V was trimmed by 8 bases and J by 2 bases, leaving 22 bases between them.

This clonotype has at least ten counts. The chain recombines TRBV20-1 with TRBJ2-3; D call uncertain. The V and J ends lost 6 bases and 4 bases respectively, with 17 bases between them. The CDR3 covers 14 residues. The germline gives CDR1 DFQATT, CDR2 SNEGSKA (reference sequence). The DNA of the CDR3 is TGCAGTGCCGCCCGGAAGGTTTTGTCAGATACGCAGTATTTT. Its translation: CSAARKVLSDTQYF.

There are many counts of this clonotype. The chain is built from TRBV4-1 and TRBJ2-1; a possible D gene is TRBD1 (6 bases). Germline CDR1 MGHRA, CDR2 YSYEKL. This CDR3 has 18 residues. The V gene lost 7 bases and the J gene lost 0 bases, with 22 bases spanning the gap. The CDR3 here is CASTRDTRSAISYNEQFF. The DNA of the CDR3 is TGCGCCAGCACCCGGGACACGCGATCCGCGATCTCCTACAATGAGCAGTTCTTC.

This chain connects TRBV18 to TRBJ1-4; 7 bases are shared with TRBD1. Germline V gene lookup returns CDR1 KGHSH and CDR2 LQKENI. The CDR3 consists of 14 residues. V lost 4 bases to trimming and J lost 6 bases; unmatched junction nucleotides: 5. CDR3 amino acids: CASSHGDRDEKLFF. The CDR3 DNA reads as TGTGCCAGCTCACACGGGGACAGAGATGAAAAACTGTTTTTT.

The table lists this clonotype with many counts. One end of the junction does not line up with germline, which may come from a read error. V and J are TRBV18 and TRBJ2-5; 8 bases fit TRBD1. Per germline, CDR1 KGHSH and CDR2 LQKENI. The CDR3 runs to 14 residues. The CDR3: CASSPGTGQETQYF. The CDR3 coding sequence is TGCGCCAGCAGCCCCGGGACAGGCCAAGAGACCCAGTACTTC.

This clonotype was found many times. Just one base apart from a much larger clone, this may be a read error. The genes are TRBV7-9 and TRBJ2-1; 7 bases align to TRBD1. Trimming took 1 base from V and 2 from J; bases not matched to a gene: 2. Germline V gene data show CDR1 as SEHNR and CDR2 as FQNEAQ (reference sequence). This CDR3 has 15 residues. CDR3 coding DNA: TGTGCCAGCAGCTTAGGACAGGGACCCTACAATGAGCAGTTCTTC. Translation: CASSLGQGPYNEQFF.

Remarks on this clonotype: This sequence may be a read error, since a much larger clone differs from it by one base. CDR3 protein: CATSRDQDLSYGYTF. The CDR3, as DNA: TGTGCCACCAGCAGAGATCAGGATTTGAGTTATGGCTACACCTTC. This chain joins TRBV15 and TRBJ1-2; no clear D. This CDR3 comprises 15 residues. The germline V gene encodes CDR1 LNHNV and CDR2 YYDKDF (reference sequence). With 0 bases removed from V and 5 bases from J, the gap between germline ends came to 13 bases.

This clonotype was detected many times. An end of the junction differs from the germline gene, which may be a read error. The CDR3 nucleotides read TGCAGCGTTGAAGATTGGTTGGGCAGGTCTAAGTATGGCTACACCTTC. Translating gives CSVEDWLGRSKYGYTF. The rearrangement joins TRBV29-1 to TRBJ1-2, with D unresolved. In germline, CDR1 is SQVTM, CDR2 ANQGSEA. There are 16 residues in the CDR3.

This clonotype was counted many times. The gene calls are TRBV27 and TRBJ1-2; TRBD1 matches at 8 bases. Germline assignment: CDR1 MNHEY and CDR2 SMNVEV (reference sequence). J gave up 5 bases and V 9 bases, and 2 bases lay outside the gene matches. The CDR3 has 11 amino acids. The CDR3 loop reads CASGQGYGYTF. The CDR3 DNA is TGTGCCAGTGGACAGGGTTATGGCTACACCTTC.

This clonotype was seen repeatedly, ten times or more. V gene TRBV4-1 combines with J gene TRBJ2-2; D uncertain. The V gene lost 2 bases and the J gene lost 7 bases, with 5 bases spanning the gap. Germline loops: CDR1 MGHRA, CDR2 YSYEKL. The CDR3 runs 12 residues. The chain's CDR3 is CASSQPLGELFF. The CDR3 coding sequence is TGCGCCAGCAGCCAACCCCTCGGGGAGCTGTTTTTT.